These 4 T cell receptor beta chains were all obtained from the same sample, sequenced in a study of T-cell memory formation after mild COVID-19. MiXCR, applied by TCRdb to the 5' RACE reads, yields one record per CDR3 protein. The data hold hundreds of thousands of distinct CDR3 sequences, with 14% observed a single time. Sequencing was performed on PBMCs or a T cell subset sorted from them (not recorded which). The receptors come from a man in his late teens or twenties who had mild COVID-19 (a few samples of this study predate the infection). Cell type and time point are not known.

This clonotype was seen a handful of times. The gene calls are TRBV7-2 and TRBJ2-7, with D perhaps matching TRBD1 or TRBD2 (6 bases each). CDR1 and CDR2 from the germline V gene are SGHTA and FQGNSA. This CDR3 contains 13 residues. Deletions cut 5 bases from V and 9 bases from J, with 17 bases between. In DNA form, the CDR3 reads TGTGCCAGCAGCCCCGGACGGGGGCTGGGGCAGTACGTC. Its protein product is CASSPGRGLGQYV.

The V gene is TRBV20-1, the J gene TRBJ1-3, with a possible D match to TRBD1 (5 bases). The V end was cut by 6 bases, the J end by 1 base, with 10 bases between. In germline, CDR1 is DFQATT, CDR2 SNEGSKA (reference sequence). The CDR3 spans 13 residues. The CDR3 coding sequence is TGCAGTGCAAGGGACGGATCTGGAAACACCATATATTTT. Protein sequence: CSARDGSGNTIYF.

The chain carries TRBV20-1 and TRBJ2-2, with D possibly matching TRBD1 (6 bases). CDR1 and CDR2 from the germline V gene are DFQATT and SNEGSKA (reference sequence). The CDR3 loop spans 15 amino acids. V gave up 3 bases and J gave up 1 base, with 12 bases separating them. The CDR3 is CSARLDSKNTGELFF. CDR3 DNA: TGCAGTGCTAGGCTGGACAGTAAGAACACCGGGGAGCTGTTTTTT.

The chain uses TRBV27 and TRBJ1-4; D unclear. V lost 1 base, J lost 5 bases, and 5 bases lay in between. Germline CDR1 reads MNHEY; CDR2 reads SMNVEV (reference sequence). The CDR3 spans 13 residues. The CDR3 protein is CASSLWRNEKLFF. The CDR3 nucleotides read TGTGCCAGCAGTTTATGGCGGAATGAAAAACTGTTTTTT. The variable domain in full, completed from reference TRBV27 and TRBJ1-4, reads EAQVTQNPRYLITVTGKKLTVTCSQNMNHEYMSWYRQDPGLGLRQIYYSMNVEVTDKGDVPEGYKVSRKEKRNFPLILESPSPNQTSLYFCASSLWRNEKLFFGSGTQLSVL.